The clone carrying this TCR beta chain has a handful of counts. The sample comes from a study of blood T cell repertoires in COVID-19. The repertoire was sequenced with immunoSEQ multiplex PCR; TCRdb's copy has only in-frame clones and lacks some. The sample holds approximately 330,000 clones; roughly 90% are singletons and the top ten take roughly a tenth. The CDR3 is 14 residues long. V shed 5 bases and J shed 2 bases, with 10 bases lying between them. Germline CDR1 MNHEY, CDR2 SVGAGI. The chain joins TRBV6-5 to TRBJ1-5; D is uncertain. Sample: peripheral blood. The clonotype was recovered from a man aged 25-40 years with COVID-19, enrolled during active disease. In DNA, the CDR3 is TGTGCCAGCAGTCGGAGGACCGGCAATCAGCCCCAGCATTTT. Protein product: CASSRRTGNQPQHF.